These T cell receptor beta chains were read from a single sample in a study of blood T cells in healthy people across ages. Each CDR3 protein gets one entry after TCRdb re-called the 5' RACE reads with MiXCR. The sample consists of almost 800,000 distinct CDR3 sequences, over 45% of them appearing once. The material sequenced was blood. Receptors originate from a man aged 25-45 years in good health. CDR3s include the opening cysteine and the closing phenylalanine or tryptophan. A D gene is named only where the DNA matches it firmly. Size is stated for part of the rows, as once, few or many counts, or as a class when the clone is expanded.

V gene	D gene	J gene	clone size	CDR3 protein	CDR3 DNA
TRBV7-6	.	TRBJ1-5	few	CASHNQPQHF	TGTGCCAGTCACAATCAGCCCCAGCATTTT
TRBV29-1	.	TRBJ1-2	.	CSVADRGANYGYTF	TGCAGCGTTGCAGATCGGGGAGCTAACTATGGCTACACCTTC
TRBV15	.	TRBJ2-7	.	CATSRDQGGPTYEQYF	TGTGCCACCAGCAGAGATCAAGGAGGGCCAACCTACGAGCAGTACTTC
TRBV7-8	TRBD1	TRBJ2-7	.	CASSFRTGNYEQYF	TGTGCCAGCAGCTTCCGGACAGGGAACTACGAGCAGTACTTC
TRBV9	TRBD2	TRBJ2-1	.	CASSVRAGSGNEQFF	TGTGCCAGCAGCGTAAGAGCGGGATCGGGGAATGAGCAGTTCTTC
TRBV20-1	TRBD1	TRBJ2-5	.	CSASQTGEKDEEYF	TGCAGTGCTAGCCAGACAGGGGAAAAGGACGAGGAGTACTTC
TRBV7-2	TRBD1	TRBJ2-1	few	CASSPSGTVDNEQFF	TGTGCCAGCAGCCCCTCCGGGACAGTCGACAATGAGCAGTTCTTC
TRBV20-1	.	TRBJ2-7	.	CSARASMVWAQYF	TGCAGTGCTAGAGCCTCGATGGTCTGGGCGCAGTACTTC
TRBV4-1	TRBD2	TRBJ2-7	.	CASSQGLAGSGEQYF	TGCGCCAGCAGCCAAGGGCTAGCGGGAAGTGGCGAGCAGTACTTC
TRBV20-1	.	TRBJ2-1	.	CSARAGGLNPNEQFF	TGCAGTGCTAGAGCCGGGGGATTGAACCCTAATGAGCAGTTCTTC
TRBV20-1	.	TRBJ2-7	few	CSVGGAGRSYEQYF	TGCAGTGTGGGAGGAGCAGGTCGTAGCTACGAGCAGTACTTC
TRBV3-1	.	TRBJ1-6	.	CASSQSDGDSPLHF	TGTGCCAGCAGCCAATCGGACGGGGACTCACCCCTCCACTTT
TRBV4-2	TRBD2	TRBJ2-3	.	CASSQVDRGGGRTDTQYF	TGTGCCAGCAGCCAAGTTGACCGGGGCGGGGGTCGCACAGATACGCAGTATTTT
TRBV4-3	TRBD1	TRBJ2-7	.	CASSQTTGFSYEQYF	TGCGCCAGCAGCCAGACGACAGGGTTTTCCTACGAGCAGTACTTC
TRBV20-1	TRBD1	TRBJ2-7	once	CSARETGTVLSEQYF	TGCAGTGCTAGAGAGACCGGGACAGTCCTCTCCGAGCAGTACTTC
TRBV7-8	TRBD1	TRBJ2-1	few	CASSQGASSYNEQFF	TGTGCCAGCAGCCAGGGGGCCAGCTCCTACAATGAGCAGTTCTTC
TRBV6-5	.	TRBJ1-2	.	CASSKKGEGYTF	TGTGCCAGCTCTAAGAAGGGCGAGGGCTACACCTTC
TRBV20-1	.	TRBJ2-7	.	CSATPGVKAYEQYF	TGCAGTGCCACACCGGGAGTGAAAGCTTACGAGCAGTACTTC
TRBV18	.	TRBJ2-5	few	CASSPGLVETQYF	TGTGCCAGCTCACCAGGACTTGTAGAGACCCAGTACTTC
TRBV6-1	TRBD1	TRBJ2-1	.	CASRDRGNREQFF	TGTGCCAGCAGGGACAGGGGGAATAGGGAGCAGTTCTTC
TRBV7-3	.	TRBJ2-1	.	CASSLTRGGYYNEQFF	TGTGCCAGCAGCTTGACTAGAGGGGGGTACTACAATGAGCAGTTCTTC
TRBV13	.	TRBJ2-4	.	CASSPTGLAIQYF	TGTGCCAGCAGCCCGACCGGGCTAGCCATTCAGTACTTC
TRBV4-3	.	TRBJ1-1	.	CASSQGLGVAFF	TGCGCCAGCAGCCAAGGCCTCGGAGTAGCTTTCTTT
TRBV14	.	TRBJ2-1	.	CASSPVPLGNEQFF	TGTGCCAGCAGCCCCGTCCCCCTAGGGAATGAGCAGTTCTTC
TRBV13	.	TRBJ2-4	.	CASSSRGYGNIQYF	TGTGCCAGCAGCTCAAGGGGTTATGGAAACATTCAGTACTTC
TRBV25-1	TRBD1	TRBJ1-1	.	CASSEPGQGRAEAFF	TGTGCCAGCAGTGAACCCGGACAGGGGCGGGCTGAAGCTTTCTTT